This T cell receptor (beta chain) stems from a study of tumor-infiltrating lymphocytes in primary liver carcinoma. Across the whole study: Patients diagnosed with primary liver carcinoma received treatment through surgical resection. These were node-negative, non-metastatic T1-T3 tumors of 4.2 to 10 cm.

Study results and caveats: Tumor region pairs outstripped tumor-adjacent and tumor-blood pairs in overlap. Blood's top-250-clone fraction was significantly lower than that of tumors (p = 0.039).

Germline DNA was extracted alongside blood RNA, which was obtained from unsorted whole blood. CDR3 length equals 16 residues. Germline CDR1 and CDR2: MDHEN and SYDVKM. J gave up 9 bases and V 5 bases, and 15 bases lay outside the gene matches. On this clonotype itself: Its antigen is not known.

Priming with a constant-region primer yielded TCR beta cDNA from 450 to 550 ng total RNA. What produced the TCR beta libraries was three nested multiplex PCR rounds using slightly modified ARM-PCR. The first two PCR rounds, roughly 10 cycles each, used TRBV1-TRBV30 forward primers and a C-beta reverse primer. TCRdb itself ran the multiplex PCR reads through MiXCR, one entry per CDR3 protein. In the table there are around 170,000 distinct CDR3 sequences, 60% of which are singletons. This chain uses TRBV28 with TRBJ2-3; 9 positions match TRBD1. The sequenced sample was peripheral blood. This TCR was sampled from a man in his forties or fifties with primary liver carcinoma and hepatitis B virus infection. The DNA for the CDR3 is TGTGCCAGCAGTCTCTCTAGCCGGGACAGGGTCAAAACGCAGTATTTT. Amino acids: CASSLSSRDRVKTQYF. Full variable domain (missing parts from reference TRBV28 and TRBJ2-3): DVKVTQSSRYLVKRTGEKVFLECVQDMDHENMFWYRQDPGLGLRLIYFSYDVKMKEKGDIPEGYSVSREKKERFSLILESASTNQTSMYLCASSLSSRDRVKTQYFGPGTRLTVL.